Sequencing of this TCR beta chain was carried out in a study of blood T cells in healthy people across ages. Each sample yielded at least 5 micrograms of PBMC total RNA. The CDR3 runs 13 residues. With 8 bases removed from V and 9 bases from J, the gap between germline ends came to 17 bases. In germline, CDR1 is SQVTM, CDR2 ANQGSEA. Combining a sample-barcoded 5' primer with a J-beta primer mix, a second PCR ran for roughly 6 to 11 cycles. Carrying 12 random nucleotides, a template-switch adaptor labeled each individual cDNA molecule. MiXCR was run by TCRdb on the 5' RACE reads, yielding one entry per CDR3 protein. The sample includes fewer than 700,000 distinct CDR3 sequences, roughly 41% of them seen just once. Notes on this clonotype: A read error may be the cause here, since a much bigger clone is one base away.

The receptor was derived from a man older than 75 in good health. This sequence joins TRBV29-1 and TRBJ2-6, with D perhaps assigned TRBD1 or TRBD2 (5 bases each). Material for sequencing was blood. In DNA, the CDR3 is TGCAGCCCCCCGGCCGGGGCGGGCAACGTCCTGACTTTC. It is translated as CSPPAGAGNVLTF.